Listed below are T cell receptor beta chains from one sample, sequenced in a study of OX40 agonist ivuxolimab in advanced cancers. Assay: immunoSEQ multiplex PCR; the TCRdb copy retains only in-frame clones and omits some. This repertoire shows approximately 79,000 clones, 94% found once; its top ten account for around 20%. This material consisted of CD4+ or CD8+ T cells sorted from blood, taken in a trial of the OX40 agonist ivuxolimab. The receptor source for this set is an adult with an advanced solid tumor such as melanoma, head and neck, liver or kidney cancer. Each CDR3 is given with its conserved first and last residue. The D gene is left open where the match is weak. Clone size is not always given. Where it is, it says once, few, many or a class for expanded clones.

TGTGCCAGCAGCTTGGGGAACGAGCAGTACTTC | CASSLGNEQYF | . | 11 | TRBJ2-7 | TRBV5-6 | .
TGTGCCATCAGTGAGGGGTCCTTCAGGGGTGTTAGTGATACGCAGTATTTT | CAISEGSFRGVSDTQYF | . | 17 | TRBJ2-3 | TRBV10-3 | .
TGTGCCAGCAGCCTCGGAGGGAATGAGCAGTTCTTC | CASSLGGNEQFF | . | 12 | TRBJ2-1 | TRBV4-2 | .
TGCGCCAGCAGCCAAGATGGGACAGGGGTCTTAGCCAAAAACATTCAGTACTTC | CASSQDGTGVLAKNIQYF | TRBD1 | 18 | TRBJ2-4 | TRBV4-1 | .
TGTGCCAGCAGTTACGCGGGCGAGCAGTACTTC | CASSYAGEQYF | . | 11 | TRBJ2-7 | TRBV6-5 | .
TGTGCCAGCAGCCCACGGACAGCTTTCACTGAAGCTTTCTTT | CASSPRTAFTEAFF | . | 14 | TRBJ1-1 | TRBV7-8 | .
TGTGCCACCAGCAGGAGGCCGGGCCGAGATCAGCCCCAGCATTTT | CATSRRPGRDQPQHF | . | 15 | TRBJ1-5 | TRBV15 | .
TGTGCCAGCAGCCCTACCGACGGCATAACCCCCCCCACAGATACGCAGTATTTT | CASSPTDGITPPTDTQYF | . | 18 | TRBJ2-3 | TRBV7-9 | .
TGTGCCAGCAGCCAAGAGGTGGCGGGGCGCCGGGAGACCCAGTACTTC | CASSQEVAGRRETQYF | . | 16 | TRBJ2-5 | TRBV14 | .
TGTGCCAGCAGCCCGGCGGGGCAAATTAACGAGCAGTACTTC | CASSPAGQINEQYF | . | 14 | TRBJ2-7 | TRBV5-4 | .
TGTGCCAGCAGTGGGGGGGGGCGCACTGAAGCTTTCTTT | CASSGGGRTEAFF | . | 13 | TRBJ1-1 | TRBV25-1 | once
TGCGCCAGTCGGTTCGGGGGCCCCGCCAATGAGCAGTTCTTC | CASRFGGPANEQFF | . | 14 | TRBJ2-1 | TRBV10-1 | .
TGCGCCAGCAGCCAAGATCGACAGCCTTACACTGAAGCTTTCTTT | CASSQDRQPYTEAFF | . | 15 | TRBJ1-1 | TRBV4-3 | .
TGTGCCAGCTCACCGCCCGACGGAGGGTCCCAGTACTTC | CASSPPDGGSQYF | . | 13 | TRBJ2-5 | TRBV18 | .
TGTGCCAGCAGCCCCGACAGGGGCTACGAGCAGTACTTC | CASSPDRGYEQYF | TRBD1 | 13 | TRBJ2-7 | TRBV7-6 | .
TGTGCTAGTGGTTTGGGCGGGGAGCAAGAGACCCAGTACTTC | CASGLGGEQETQYF | . | 14 | TRBJ2-5 | TRBV12-5 | .
TGCGCCAGCAGCCAAGATAATGGCCCTATGGCGTATGGCTACACCTTC | CASSQDNGPMAYGYTF | . | 16 | TRBJ1-2 | TRBV4-3 | .
TGCGCCAGCAGCCAAGAAAGGACTTACAATGAGCAGTTCTTC | CASSQERTYNEQFF | . | 14 | TRBJ2-1 | TRBV4-3 | .
TGTGCCAGCAGTTTATTGGGTACCGGGGCCAACGTCCTGACTTTC | CASSLLGTGANVLTF | . | 15 | TRBJ2-6 | TRBV27 | .
TGTGCCAGCAGCAACCGACAGGGGAACACTGAAGCTTTCTTT | CASSNRQGNTEAFF | TRBD1 | 14 | TRBJ1-1 | TRBV7-6 | .
TGTGCCAGCAGCACAACCAGGACAGGCCCTACCGGCCCTCTACACAATGAGCAGTTCTTC | CASSTTRTGPTGPLHNEQFF | TRBD1 | 20 | TRBJ2-1 | TRBV7-8 | .
TGTGCCAGCGAACTGGGGAATCAGCCCCAGCATTTT | CASELGNQPQHF | . | 12 | TRBJ1-5 | TRBV19 | few
TGTGCCAGTAACCTCGGGGCCGCCAATCAGCCCCAGCATTTT | CASNLGAANQPQHF | . | 14 | TRBJ1-5 | TRBV19 | .
TGTGCCAGCAGTTACTCGATCCAGAACACCGGGGAGCTGTTTTTT | CASSYSIQNTGELFF | . | 15 | TRBJ2-2 | TRBV6-9 | .
TGTGCCAGCAGCGCCGCAGACTGGAAGGGGAATACGCAGTATTTT | CASSAADWKGNTQYF | . | 15 | TRBJ2-3 | TRBV9 | .
TGTGCCAGCAGCTTAGGGGCCGGGGTTTCCTACGAGCAGTACTTC | CASSLGAGVSYEQYF | . | 15 | TRBJ2-7 | TRBV13 | .
TGCGCCAGCAGCCGCGAGGGTAGAGGGCAGCCCCAGCATTTT | CASSREGRGQPQHF | . | 14 | TRBJ1-5 | TRBV4-1 | .
TGTGCCAGCAGTTACCTAGCGGGAGAGGATGAGCAGTTCTTC | CASSYLAGEDEQFF | TRBD2 | 14 | TRBJ2-1 | TRBV6-5 | .
TGTGCCAGCAGCTTCATTCCCGCGCCCGGGGGGTCCTACGAGCAGTACTTC | CASSFIPAPGGSYEQYF | TRBD2 | 17 | TRBJ2-7 | TRBV7-7 | .
TGTGCCAGCAGTCGGGGACAGGGTTCTGAAGCTTTCTTT | CASSRGQGSEAFF | TRBD1 | 13 | TRBJ1-1 | TRBV6-5 | once
TGCGCCAGCAGCCAAGACTTTTCATTGGGACCCCCTGCAACTAATGAAAAACTGTTTTTT | CASSQDFSLGPPATNEKLFF | . | 20 | TRBJ1-4 | TRBV4-3 | .
TGTGCCAGCAGTTACCGACGGGTTAATGAAAAACTGTTTTTT | CASSYRRVNEKLFF | . | 14 | TRBJ1-4 | TRBV6-5 | .
TGCGCCAGCAGCCAAGATTTGGCAGGGGCCTACAATGAGCAGTTCTTC | CASSQDLAGAYNEQFF | . | 16 | TRBJ2-1 | TRBV4-1 | .
TGTGCCAGCAGTTTAATTCGGGACAGGGAAGATGGCTACACCTTC | CASSLIRDREDGYTF | TRBD1 | 15 | TRBJ1-2 | TRBV27 | .
TGTGCCAGCAGCTTTGTACTGAATGAGCAGTTCTTC | CASSFVLNEQFF | . | 12 | TRBJ2-1 | TRBV11-2 | .
TGTGCCAGCAGTCCCAGGGGGTTCACTGAAGCTTTCTTT | CASSPRGFTEAFF | TRBD1 | 13 | TRBJ1-1 | TRBV27 | .
TGTGCCAGCAGTTACTCTCCGACCGGGGAGCTGTTTTTT | CASSYSPTGELFF | . | 13 | TRBJ2-2 | TRBV6-5 | .
TGCGCCAGCAGCTCAGGGGGCATGGACACTGAAGCTTTCTTT | CASSSGGMDTEAFF | TRBD1 | 14 | TRBJ1-1 | TRBV5-1 | .
TGCGCCAGCAGCCAAGAGAGCCCCCTAGAGCCAATAGAAGCTTTCTTT | CASSQESPLEPIEAFF | . | 16 | TRBJ1-1 | TRBV4-1 | few
TGTGCCAGCAGCTCCGGGACAGGGGGCACGTACCAAGAGACCCAGTACTTC | CASSSGTGGTYQETQYF | TRBD1 | 17 | TRBJ2-5 | TRBV5-6 | .
TGTGCCAGCAGAACGGGGGCGGCTGAAGCTTTCTTT | CASRTGAAEAFF | . | 12 | TRBJ1-1 | TRBV7-2 | .